This entry describes one T cell receptor beta chain. The data were taken from a study of patients and donors after allogeneic stem cell transplantation. TCRdb re-called the RT-PCR reads through MiXCR, storing one row per CDR3 protein. The sample records 150,000 to 250,000 distinct CDR3 sequences, about 40% being singletons. The length of the CDR3 is 17 residues. After removal of 0 bases from V and 4 bases from J, the junction contained 11 bases not matched to a gene. Germline assignment: CDR1 MNHEY and CDR2 SVGEGT. Sample: blood, either unsorted or a sorted T cell fraction (not recorded which). The chain joins TRBV6-2 or TRBV6-3 to TRBJ2-7; 8 bases agree with TRBD1. The TCR comes from a human donor who was either an allogeneic HSCT recipient or a stem cell or donor lymphocyte infusion donor (not recorded which). It is not recorded whose cells these are; they may come from a transplant donor. The CDR3 nucleotides read TGTGCCAGCAGTTACTCGACCCGTTGGGGGACAGGTTACGAGCAGTACTTC. It translates to CASSYSTRWGTGYEQYF.